The source of this TCR beta chain is a study of technical replicates of blood from a few donors. CDR3 length: 15 residues. Germline CDR1 is MNHNY and CDR2 is SVGAGI (reference sequence). Trimming took 5 bases from V and 3 from J; bases not matched to a gene: 5. Repertoires were generated with immunoSEQ multiplex PCR, while TCRdb's copy carries only in-frame clones and drops some. The data contain about 70,000 clones, almost 98% of them singletons. Sequencing was carried out using T cells isolated from PBMCs. This clonotype was sampled from a human donor in good health. The chain uses TRBV6-6 and TRBJ2-2, with 8 bases lining up with TRBD1. The CDR3 loop reads CASSLQGADTGELFF. The CDR3 nucleotides read TGTGCCAGCAGTCTTCAGGGGGCCGACACCGGGGAGCTGTTTTTT.